This paragraph covers one T cell receptor (beta chain) sequence. The sample belongs to a study of blood T cell repertoires in COVID-19. The CDR3 length is 13 residues. CDR1 is SNHLY, CDR2 FYNNEI, per germline. Trimming cost V 9 bases and J 3 bases, with 12 bases left between them. Sequencing was performed with immunoSEQ multiplex PCR; in TCRdb, only in-frame clones are kept and a portion is missing. The data hold 250,000 or so clones, with around 90% observed a single time. The V and J genes are TRBV2 and TRBJ1-5; D gene ambiguous. The material sequenced was PBMCs or T cells enriched from blood (not recorded which). The sequence was collected from a man aged 45-60 years who had been exposed to COVID-19. The CDR3 reads CASAIESNQPQHF. The CDR3 bases are TGTGCCAGTGCGATCGAATCCAATCAGCCCCAGCATTTT.